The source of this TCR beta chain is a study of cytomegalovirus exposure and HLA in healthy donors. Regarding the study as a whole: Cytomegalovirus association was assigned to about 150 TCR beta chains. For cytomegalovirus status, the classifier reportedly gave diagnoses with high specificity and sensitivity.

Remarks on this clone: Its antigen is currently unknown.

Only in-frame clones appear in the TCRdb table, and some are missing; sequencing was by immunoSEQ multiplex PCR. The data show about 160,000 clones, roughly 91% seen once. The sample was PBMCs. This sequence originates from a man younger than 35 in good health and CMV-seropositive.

The CDR3 protein is CASSLDRDTPTEAFF. CDR3 bases: TGTGCCAGCAGCTTGGACCGGGACACCCCAACTGAAGCTTTCTTT. The chain joins TRBV5-4 to TRBJ1-1; D may be TRBD1 (6 bases). With 0 bases removed from V and 5 bases from J, the gap between germline ends came to 14 bases. The CDR3 extends over 15 amino acids. Germline-derived CDR1 and CDR2 are SGHNT and YYREEE (reference sequence).